This TCR beta chain came from a study of identical twins. TCRdb analysed the 5' RACE reads with MiXCR anew, one entry per CDR3 protein. The sample lists 400,000 to 500,000 distinct CDR3 sequences, roughly 20% occurring once. This CDR3 is built from 15 residues. CDR1 SGHRS and CDR2 YFSETQ come from the germline V gene. The V gene lost 3 bases and the J gene lost 2 bases, with 13 bases spanning the gap. As for this clonotype: Its antigen is not known.

Study-level points and caveats: Memory repertoires lacked the insertion deficit that abundant cord blood beta clonotypes showed. The study found weaker excess twin sharing in beta out-of-frame sequences.

The sequence was collected from a man aged 50-59 years in good health. Sequencing input: naive T cells sorted from blood. The chain joins TRBV5-1 to TRBJ2-3; no reliable D call. In DNA form, the CDR3 reads TGCGCCAGCAGCTCCCTGGCCGGTCCCACAGATACGCAGTATTTT. This sequence encodes CASSSLAGPTDTQYF.